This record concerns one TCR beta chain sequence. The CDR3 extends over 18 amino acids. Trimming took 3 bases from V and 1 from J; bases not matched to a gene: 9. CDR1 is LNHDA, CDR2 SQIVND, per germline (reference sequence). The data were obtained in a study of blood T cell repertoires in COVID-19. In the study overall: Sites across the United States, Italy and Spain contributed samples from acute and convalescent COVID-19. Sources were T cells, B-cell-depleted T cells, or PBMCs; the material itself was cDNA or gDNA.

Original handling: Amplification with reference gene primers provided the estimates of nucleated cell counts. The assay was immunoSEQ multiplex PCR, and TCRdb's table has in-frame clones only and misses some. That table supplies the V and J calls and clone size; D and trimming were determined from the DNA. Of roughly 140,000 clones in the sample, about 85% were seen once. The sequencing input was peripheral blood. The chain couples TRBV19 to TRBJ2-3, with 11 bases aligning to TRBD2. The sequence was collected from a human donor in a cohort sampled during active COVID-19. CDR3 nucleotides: TGTGCCAGTAGTATGGGTTTGGGGGGACTAGCGGGCACAGATACGCAGTATTTT. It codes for CASSMGLGGLAGTDTQYF.